The 23 T cell receptor beta chains given below trace back to one sample, sequenced in a study of shared clonotypes between healthy human individuals. Here immunoSEQ multiplex PCR was the method, and the copy in TCRdb shows in-frame clones only, minus some. The sample has under 1,100,000 clones, approximately 68% seen once. Sequencing was carried out using memory CD4+ T cells sorted from blood. Subset of the sample: CD45RA-negative fraction. Receptor source: a man aged 18 to 29 in good health.

This clone was seen once. The chain recombines TRBV6-1 with TRBJ2-7; 12 nucleotides line up with TRBD1. V was pared by 5 bases and J by 7 bases, with 9 bases of the junction left unmatched. Per germline, CDR1 MNHNS and CDR2 SASEGT. The CDR3 contains 15 residues. CDR3 nucleotides: TGTGCCAGCAGTACCCGGGACAGGGGGCGCCGAGAGCAGTACTTC. Encoded protein: CASSTRDRGRREQYF.

The CDR3 spells CASSFPGSGNTIYF. As DNA, the CDR3 is TGTGCCAGCAGTTTTCCCGGGTCTGGAAACACCATATATTTT. The chain recombines TRBV28 with TRBJ1-3; unclear D gene. This CDR3 has 14 amino acids. CDR1 and CDR2 from the germline V gene are MDHEN and SYDVKM. The V and J ends lost 3 bases and 1 base respectively, with 7 bases between them.

This clone was detected once. The chain joins TRBV11-2 to TRBJ1-2; D not certain. Trimming left V 3 bases short and J 4 bases short, with 12 bases between. The germline V gene encodes CDR1 SGHAT and CDR2 FQNNGV. The CDR3 extends over 14 amino acids. The CDR3 DNA reads as TGTGCCAGCAGCTTTCTGGGAGCGATCTATGGCTACACCTTC. It codes for CASSFLGAIYGYTF.

Only one count was recorded for this clone. The rearrangement uses TRBV28 and TRBJ1-2; perhaps TRBD1 as D (6 bases). Germline CDR1 reads MDHEN; CDR2 reads SYDVKM. The CDR3 runs to 15 residues. Trimming removed 6 bases at V and 8 bases at J, with 22 bases between. CDR3 DNA sequence: TGTGCCAGCAGCCTGGGGGCGGGGGGCGGTGGAGGCTACACCTTC. This gives the protein CASSLGAGGGGGYTF.

V and J are TRBV4-3 and TRBJ2-1; D remains ambiguous. The V end was cut by 1 base, the J end by 0 bases, with 7 bases between. CDR3 length: 15 residues. The germline V gene has CDR1 LGHNA and CDR2 YSLEER. CDR3 region: CASSQGPASYNEQFF. DNA for the CDR3: TGCGCCAGCAGCCAAGGACCCGCCTCCTACAATGAGCAGTTCTTC.

The J gene is TRBJ2-7, the V gene TRBV10-3; 7 bases are shared with TRBD1. The germline CDR1 and CDR2 sequences are ENHRY and SYGVKD. The CDR3 is 17 residues long. The V gene end was trimmed by 0 bases and the J gene end by 1 base; junction bases not matched to a gene: 9. Here the CDR3 DNA reads TGTGCCATCAGTGAGTCGATCATGACAGGGTTTTCCTACGAGCAGTACTTC. This encodes CAISESIMTGFSYEQYF.

The CDR3 nucleotides read TGCGCCAGCAGCCAGACGGCGCAGGGGGCGAGCTCCTATAATTCACCCCTCCACTTT. It encodes CASSQTAQGASSYNSPLHF. The chain employs TRBV4-1 and TRBJ1-6; TRBD1 aligns across 8 bases. The ends lost 3 bases at V and 0 bases at J; junction bases unmatched: 10. CDR1 MGHRA and CDR2 YSYEKL come from the germline V gene. CDR3 length equals 19 residues.

Turning to this clone: This sample also contains other DNA sequences that code for the same CDR3. The chain carries TRBV2 and TRBJ2-7; D is undetermined. The CDR3 has 11 amino acids. V lost 4 bases, J lost 3 bases, and 4 bases lay in between. Looked up from germline, CDR1 is SNHLY and CDR2 is FYNNEI. This chain's CDR3 is CASSVNYEQYF. In DNA form, the CDR3 reads TGTGCCAGCAGTGTGAACTACGAGCAGTACTTC.

This clone was observed a few times. V and J are TRBV4-1 and TRBJ2-5; TRBD2 matches at 9 bases. V trimming: 0 bases; J trimming: 1 base; junction bases outside the gene matches: 3. Germline V CDR1 and CDR2: MGHRA, YSYEKL. The CDR3 spans 16 residues. In nucleotides, the CDR3 is TGCGCCAGCAGCCAAGATGCTAGCGGGGCCCAAGAGACCCAGTACTTC. This sequence encodes CASSQDASGAQETQYF.

About this clone: At the DNA level, this CDR3 is encoded by other sequences in the same sample as well. CDR3 loop: CASSETAYNSPLHF. CDR3 bases: TGTGCCAGCAGTGAGACAGCCTATAATTCACCCCTCCACTTT. The chain carries TRBV6-1 and TRBJ1-6; D might be TRBD1 (5 bases). The CDR3 covers 14 residues. With 3 bases removed from V and 2 bases from J, the gap between germline ends came to 5 bases. Germline assignment: CDR1 MNHNS and CDR2 SASEGT.

The J gene is TRBJ1-2, the V gene TRBV25-1; D gene ambiguous. The V and J ends lost 2 bases and 3 bases respectively, with 13 bases between them. This CDR3 is built from 15 residues. CDR1 and CDR2 from the germline V gene are MGHDK and SYGVNS. CDR3 sequence: CASSEPTARDYGYTF. The CDR3 coding sequence is TGTGCCAGCAGTGAACCCACAGCGAGGGACTATGGCTACACCTTC.

In its sample, this clone was seen a few times. The chain employs TRBV7-9 and TRBJ1-6; tentatively, D is TRBD1 (5 bases). This CDR3 is built from 15 residues. Trimming stripped 5 bases from V and 7 bases from J, with 15 bases between. Germline values: CDR1 SEHNR, CDR2 FQNEAQ (reference sequence). The CDR3 reads CASSRLGQGNSPLHF. In DNA, the CDR3 is TGTGCCAGCAGCCGTTTAGGGCAGGGAAATTCACCCCTCCACTTT.

This sequence joins TRBV15 and TRBJ2-1; 8 bases map to TRBD2. V lost 0 bases and J lost 6; bases outside the gene matches: 7. This CDR3 contains 16 residues. Germline CDR1 is LNHNV and CDR2 is YYDKDF (reference sequence). CDR3 loop: CATSRDPGGSGNEQFF. The CDR3 bases are TGTGCCACCAGCAGAGATCCGGGGGGGAGTGGCAATGAGCAGTTCTTC. The full variable domain, in which reference TRBV15 and TRBJ2-1 provide the parts outside the CDR3, is DAMVIQNPRYQVTQFGKPVTLSCSQTLNHNVMYWYQQKSSQAPKLLFHYYDKDFNNEADTPDNFQSRRPNTSFCFLDIRSPGLGDTAMYLCATSRDPGGSGNEQFFGPGTRLTVL.

The sample holds many counts of this clone. The chain uses TRBV29-1 and TRBJ1-1, with D uncertain. Trimming took 4 bases from V and 4 from J, leaving 13 bases between them. Germline V CDR1 and CDR2: SQVTM, ANQGSEA. This CDR3 has 13 residues. This CDR3 is CSVGASDRTEAFF. CDR3 DNA sequence: TGCAGCGTTGGGGCCTCGGACCGCACTGAAGCTTTCTTT.

The V gene is TRBV5-1, the J gene TRBJ1-3, with no clear D. The V end lost 0 bases, the J end lost 0 bases, and 7 bases lay between the germline ends. The V gene's germline CDR1 is SGHRS and CDR2 YFSETQ. This CDR3 is built from 15 residues. CDR3 protein: CASSLGGFSGNTIYF. CDR3 DNA sequence: TGCGCCAGCAGCTTGGGTGGCTTCTCTGGAAACACCATATATTTT.

The genes are TRBV6-5 and TRBJ2-1; 7 bases line up with TRBD1. CDR1 and CDR2 (germline): MNHEY, SVGAGI. This CDR3 has 11 residues. Trimming removed 6 bases from V and 12 bases from J; junction bases left unmatched: 5. This CDR3 reads CASSNRDRQFF. The CDR3 nucleotides read TGTGCCAGCAGCAATAGGGACAGGCAGTTCTTC.

This clone was observed a single time. A single base separates this from a much larger clone, so it may be a read error. This sequence joins TRBV7-3 and TRBJ2-5; 12 positions agree with TRBD2. Trimming at V came to 5 bases and at J to 1 base, leaving 2 bases not matched to a gene. Per germline, CDR1 SGHTA and CDR2 FQGTGA. CDR3 length: 15 amino acids. CDR3 bases: TGTGCCAGCAGCCCACTAGCGGGGGGCCAAGAGACCCAGTACTTC. It specifies CASSPLAGGQETQYF.

V gene TRBV6-5 combines with J gene TRBJ2-2, with TRBD1 matching over 8 bases. V shed 5 bases, J shed 7 bases, and the junction held 9 bases outside the gene matches. The CDR3 is 15 amino acids. Germline CDR1 MNHEY, CDR2 SVGAGI. The CDR3 reads CASSTQGAGSGELFF. CDR3 in DNA: TGTGCCAGCAGTACCCAGGGGGCGGGGAGCGGGGAGCTGTTTTTT.

V gene TRBV5-1 combines with J gene TRBJ2-6, with D perhaps matching TRBD1 (5 bases). The germline gives CDR1 SGHRS, CDR2 YFSETQ. V lost 0 bases to trimming and J lost 2 bases, with 6 bases between them. The CDR3 has 15 amino acids. The CDR3 sequence: CASSLEGAGANVLTF. The CDR3 nucleotides are TGCGCCAGCAGCTTGGAAGGGGCTGGGGCCAACGTCCTGACTTTC.

The rearrangement uses TRBV6-5 and TRBJ2-5, with D possibly being TRBD1 (5 bases). The germline V gene encodes CDR1 MNHEY and CDR2 SVGAGI. The V end was cut by 2 bases, the J end by 2 bases, with 6 bases between. CDR3 length equals 13 residues. The CDR3 region is CASSYDRQETQYF. CDR3 DNA: TGTGCCAGCAGTTACGACAGACAAGAGACCCAGTACTTC.

This clone was counted only a few times. This sequence joins TRBV5-1 and TRBJ1-2; D ambiguous. In germline, CDR1 is SGHRS, CDR2 YFSETQ. The CDR3 sequence is 16 residues long. V was pared by 0 bases and J by 5 bases, with 17 bases between. CDR3 in amino acids: CASSLEAGGSRYGYTF. The CDR3 DNA follows: TGCGCCAGCAGCTTGGAGGCAGGTGGGTCTAGGTATGGCTACACCTTC. The entire variable domain, with the rest obtained from reference TRBV5-1 and TRBJ1-2, is as follows: KAGVTQTPRYLIKTRGQQVTLSCSPISGHRSVSWYQQTPGQGLQFLFEYFSETQRNKGNFPGRFSGRQFSNSRSEMNVSTLELGDSALYLCASSLEAGGSRYGYTFGSGTRLTVV.

The chain is built from TRBV9 and TRBJ1-3; D uncertain. V lost 4 bases and J lost 1, with 12 bases in between. Looked up from germline, CDR1 is SGDLS and CDR2 is YYNGEE. CDR3 length: 15 amino acids. The CDR3: CASSNAELSGNTIYF. The DNA for the CDR3 is TGTGCCAGCAGCAACGCGGAGTTGTCTGGAAACACCATATATTTT.

This clone was recorded a few times. The chain is built from TRBV2 and TRBJ2-7; D is unclear. This CDR3 region has 13 residues. Germline V CDR1 and CDR2: SNHLY, FYNNEI. Trimming stripped 4 bases from V and 2 bases from J, with 9 bases between. The CDR3 nucleotides read TGTGCCAGCAGTGTGTCGGAAACCTACGAGCAGTACTTC. Translated, it gives CASSVSETYEQYF.